This record concerns one TCR beta chain sequence. With 60 Vbeta and 13 Jbeta primers, the PCR was carried out. This table comes from immunoSEQ multiplex PCR, and its TCRdb copy is limited to in-frame clones, with some not included. Of about 150,000 clones in the sample, 70% to 80% were seen once. The record originates from a study of cytomegalovirus exposure and HLA in healthy donors. Sequencing was carried out using PBMCs. The source is a man between 25 and 39 years old in good health and CMV-seropositive.

The CDR3 DNA reads as TGCGCCAGCAGCGTCTCCCAAGAGACCCAGTACTTC. This gives the protein CASSVSQETQYF. The chain joins TRBV5-1 to TRBJ2-5; no clear D. This CDR3 has 12 residues. V lost 4 bases, J lost 1 base, and 5 bases lay in between. Looked up from germline, CDR1 is SGHRS and CDR2 is YFSETQ.